Below are 32 T cell receptor beta chains sequenced from a single sample in a study of post-analysis software for immune sequencing data. Study-level points and caveats: Patients used five TRBV segments, including TRBV5-6, TRBV5-1 and TRBV20-1, more often than controls.

Unique-molecular-identifier-tagged TCR beta cDNA libraries were used. Via MiXCR, TCRdb re-called the PCR reads, giving one row per CDR3 protein. In the table there are some 190,000 distinct CDR3 sequences, approximately 30% of which are singletons. Their cognate antigens are unknown. Sequenced material: blood. The receptors stem from a girl aged 2 to 17 with multiple sclerosis.

Comment on this clonotype: A read error may explain this, as a much larger clone is one base away. Here the CDR3 reads CASEPPGDLAPLHF. The CDR3 DNA sequence: TGTGCGAGCGAGCCCCCCGGGGACCTTGCACCCCTCCACTTT. The chain joins TRBV7-2 to TRBJ1-6, with D maybe TRBD1 (5 bases). The CDR3 has 14 amino acids. Germline CDR1 reads SGHTA; CDR2 reads FQGNSA.

A note on this clonotype: This may stem from a read error, because a much larger clone lies one nucleotide away. The V and J genes are TRBV5-1 and TRBJ2-1; 8 nucleotides agree with TRBD1. The CDR3 runs 16 residues. Germline lookup yields CDR1 SGHRS and CDR2 YFSETQ. CDR3 DNA: TGCGTCAGCAGCTACGAAGCCGGGACAGGTACCGGTGAGCAGTTCTTC. Amino acid sequence: CVSSYEAGTGTGEQFF.

This clonotype was seen a handful of times. V and J are TRBV15 and TRBJ2-5; possible D gene TRBD1, 5 bases. Germline CDR1 and CDR2: LNHNV and YYDKDF (reference sequence). This CDR3 is built from 14 residues. V was pared by 5 bases and J by 3 bases, with 13 bases between. CDR3 DNA sequence: TGTGCCACCAGCCCGGACACGAAAAAAGAGACCCAGTACTTC. Protein sequence: CATSPDTKKETQYF.

For this clonotype: A single base separates this from a much larger clone, so it may be a read error. The chain links TRBV20-1 to TRBJ2-5; D remains unclear. Germline V gene sequence: CDR1 DFQATT, CDR2 SNEGSKA (reference sequence). The CDR3 extends over 13 amino acids. CDR3 sequence: CSARIPVQGTQYF. The CDR3 nucleotides read TGCAGTGCTAGAATACCAGTCCAAGGGACCCAGTACTTC.

This clonotype was detected many times. This chain links TRBV29-1 with TRBJ2-5, with D possibly TRBD2 on 6 matching bases. Germline assignment: CDR1 SQVTM and CDR2 ANQGSEA. Trimming left V 5 bases short and J 5 bases short, with 12 bases between. This CDR3 contains 12 residues. CDR3 DNA: TGCAGCGTTAGTAGCGGAGCGGAGACCCAGTACTTC. This gives the protein CSVSSGAETQYF.

As concerns this clonotype: This may stem from a read error, because a much larger clone lies one nucleotide away. The chain has TRBV29-1 and TRBJ2-3, with 7 positions matching TRBD2. CDR3 length equals 15 residues. V gave up 7 bases and J gave up 4 bases; unmatched junction bases: 14. Germline V gene sequence: CDR1 SQVTM, CDR2 ANQGSEA. CDR3 region: CSAHSGGTRADTQYF. The CDR3 region has the DNA TGCAGCGCACATTCGGGGGGAACCCGGGCAGATACGCAGTATTTT.

This clonotype appeared many times. The genes are TRBV14 and TRBJ2-3; D possibly corresponds to TRBD2 (5 bases). Germline CDR1 reads SGHDN; CDR2 reads FVKESK. This CDR3 contains 13 residues. The V and J ends lost 3 bases and 6 bases respectively, with 10 bases between them. In DNA, the CDR3 is TGTGCCAGCAGCCACGGGAACGGGGATACGCAGTATTTT. The encoded protein is CASSHGNGDTQYF.

With respect to this clonotype: Being one base from a much bigger clone, this may be a read error. The chain carries TRBV21-1 and TRBJ2-7. TRBV21-1 is a listed pseudogene. The CDR3 totals 15 residues. The CDR3 here is CASSSLGGSYNEQYF. CDR3 in DNA: TGTGCCAGCAGTTCCCTAGGGGGCTCCTACAATGAGCAGTACTTC.

This clonotype was seen a single time. A read error may produce the germline difference seen at one junction end. The CDR3: CASGSPPHF. The CDR3 DNA reads TGTGCCAGCGGCTCACCCCCCCACTTT. The chain uses TRBV2 and TRBJ1-6; no definite D call. The germline V gene encodes CDR1 SNHLY and CDR2 FYNNEI. The CDR3 is made up of 9 amino acids.

This rearrangement joins TRBV5-1 to TRBJ1-5, with D unresolved. Trimming took off 4 bases at V and 3 bases at J, with 14 bases between the two ends. Germline V lookup: CDR1 SGHRS, CDR2 YFSETQ. The CDR3 covers 15 residues. The CDR3 loop is CASSRSDPLNQPQHF. The CDR3 DNA follows: TGCGCCAGCAGCAGGAGCGATCCCCTCAATCAGCCCCAGCATTTT.

This clonotype was counted a few times. The germline gene is not matched at one end of the junction; a read error may be the cause. The V gene is TRBV20-1, the J gene TRBJ1-4; 9 bases match TRBD1. This CDR3 has 14 residues. Germline V CDR1 and CDR2: DFQATT, SNEGSKA (reference sequence). The CDR3 spells CSAGGGQGNEKLIF. CDR3 nucleotides: TGCAGTGCAGGGGGTGGACAGGGGAATGAAAAACTGATTTTT.

Many counts were recorded for this clonotype. V gene TRBV6-6 combines with J gene TRBJ2-7, with 9 bases lining up with TRBD2. This CDR3 spans 13 amino acids. Trimming cost V 6 bases and J 4 bases; bases outside gene matches: 4. Germline-derived CDR1 and CDR2 are MNHNY and SVGAGI (reference sequence). The CDR3 is CASSLAGLYEQYF. The DNA for the CDR3 is TGTGCCAGCAGCCTAGCGGGGTTATACGAGCAGTACTTC.

This clonotype has just a few counts. CDR3 protein: CSARRAGGGRSEQFF. CDR3 bases: TGCAGTGCTAGAAGAGCAGGGGGCGGAAGAAGTGAGCAGTTCTTC. The V gene is TRBV20-1, the J gene TRBJ2-1, with 8 bases matching TRBD1. Germline lookup yields CDR1 DFQATT and CDR2 SNEGSKA (reference sequence). The CDR3 is made up of 15 amino acids. Losses at the gene ends were 2 bases for V and 9 bases for J; bases not matched to a gene: 12.

This chain uses TRBV5-6 with TRBJ2-1; 8 nucleotides match TRBD1. V lost 0 bases to trimming and J lost 8 bases; unmatched junction nucleotides: 4. The CDR3 has 14 amino acids. Germline lookup yields CDR1 SGHDT and CDR2 YYEEEE. The CDR3 loop is CASSLDQGADEQFF. For the CDR3, the DNA is TGTGCCAGCAGCTTGGACCAGGGGGCCGATGAGCAGTTCTTC.

The sample holds many counts of this clonotype. The chain employs TRBV12-3 or TRBV12-4 and TRBJ2-1; the D is unclear. V was pared by 1 base and J by 4 bases, with 5 bases between. This CDR3 has 13 amino acids. CDR3 sequence (DNA): TGTGCCAGCAGTTTAGACTTATACAATGAGCAGTTCTTC. Translation gives CASSLDLYNEQFF.

This clonotype was observed a few times. The chain recombines TRBV29-1 with TRBJ1-1; D ambiguous. This CDR3 has 14 amino acids. V lost 1 base, J lost 0 bases, and 9 bases lay in between. Germline V lookup: CDR1 SQVTM, CDR2 ANQGSEA. CDR3 region: CSVEAPNMNTEAFF. Here the CDR3 DNA reads TGCAGCGTTGAAGCCCCAAACATGAACACTGAAGCTTTCTTT.

V usage is TRBV30 and J usage is TRBJ1-1, with D uncertain. The CDR3 is 13 residues long. Germline CDR1 and CDR2: GTSNPN and SVGIG (reference sequence). Trimming removed 4 bases at V and 1 base at J, with 10 bases between. The CDR3 loop is CAWTNTGNTEAFF. Written as DNA, the CDR3 is TGTGCCTGGACTAACACGGGGAACACTGAAGCTTTCTTT.

The chain has TRBV5-1 and TRBJ1-1; D call uncertain. Germline CDR1 is SGHRS and CDR2 is YFSETQ. The CDR3 consists of 12 residues. The ends were cut back, 3 bases at V and 5 bases at J, with 8 bases in the middle. CDR3 sequence reads: CASSWPVTEAFF. CDR3 bases: TGCGCCAGCAGCTGGCCGGTAACTGAAGCTTTCTTT.

This clonotype was observed a few times. The chain recombines TRBV7-3 with TRBJ1-1; TRBD1 aligns across 9 bases. V lost 5 bases and J lost 7; bases outside the gene matches: 17. This CDR3 has 17 amino acids. Germline V lookup: CDR1 SGHTA, CDR2 FQGTGA. The chain's CDR3 is CASSHNKGQGKGNEAFF. The DNA for the CDR3 is TGTGCCAGCAGCCACAATAAAGGACAGGGGAAAGGGAATGAAGCTTTCTTT.

Notes on this clonotype: One end of the junction is discordant with germline, which a read error may explain. This chain links TRBV29-1 with TRBJ1-4; TRBD1 matches at 7 bases. CDR3 size: 16 residues. The germline gives CDR1 SQVTM, CDR2 ANQGSEA. In nucleotides, the CDR3 is TGCAGCGTTGAAGTCGGGACAGCGAGGGATAATGGAAAACTGTTTTTT. Protein product: CSVEVGTARDNGKLFF.

The chain employs TRBV2 and TRBJ1-5; D gene unclear. Trimming took 3 bases from V and 4 from J, leaving 10 bases between them. The CDR3 length is 14 residues. Germline V lookup: CDR1 SNHLY, CDR2 FYNNEI. The CDR3 loop is CASSEGQTNQPQHF. The CDR3 region has the DNA TGTGCCAGCAGTGAGGGCCAGACAAATCAGCCCCAGCATTTT.

This clonotype was detected many times. The genes are TRBV12-3 or TRBV12-4 and TRBJ2-7; 7 bases fit TRBD2. J lost 4 bases, V lost 1 base, and 10 bases had no gene match. This CDR3 has 16 residues. The CDR3, as DNA: TGTGCCAGCAGTTTAGTAAGGATGAGCGGGACGTACGAGCAGTACTTC. It yields the protein CASSLVRMSGTYEQYF.

This clonotype was seen many times. This chain joins TRBV7-3 and TRBJ2-1; TRBD1 might be the D (6 bases). This CDR3 is 12 amino acids long. Trimming left V 1 base short and J 10 bases short, with 8 bases between. Looked up from germline, CDR1 is SGHTA and CDR2 is FQGTGA. CDR3 region: CASSLNREEQFF. For the CDR3, the DNA is TGTGCCAGCAGCTTAAACAGGGAAGAGCAGTTCTTC.

To note about this clonotype: A read error is possible here, since a much larger clone lies one base away. This rearrangement joins TRBV29-1 to TRBJ2-3; 10 bases align to TRBD2. The germline CDR1 and CDR2 sequences are SQVTM and ANQGSEA. The length of the CDR3 is 13 residues. This CDR3 reads CIETSGFTDTQYF. CDR3 nucleotides: TGCATAGAGACTAGCGGGTTCACAGATACGCAGTATTTT.

This clonotype was observed many times. This rearrangement joins TRBV20-1 to TRBJ2-7, with D uncertain. V was pared by 5 bases and J by 2 bases, with 4 bases between. The CDR3 is made up of 10 amino acids. Germline loops: CDR1 DFQATT, CDR2 SNEGSKA (reference sequence). CDR3 in DNA: TGCAGTGCTGGGGCCTACGAGCAGTACTTC. Translated, it gives CSAGAYEQYF.

This clonotype has ten or more counts. The gene calls are TRBV2 and TRBJ2-1, with 8 nucleotides matching TRBD2. CDR1 SNHLY and CDR2 FYNNEI come from the germline V gene. This CDR3 spans 16 amino acids. V was pared by 6 bases and J by 7 bases, with 14 bases of the junction left unmatched. The CDR3 DNA follows: TGTGCCAGCAGCGGATTGGGGGCTAGCGGGTTGAATGAGCAGTTCTTC. This translates into CASSGLGASGLNEQFF.

The rearrangement uses TRBV11-2 and TRBJ2-1, with no clear D. CDR1 SGHAT and CDR2 FQNNGV come from the germline V gene. The V end was cut by 5 bases, the J end by 6 bases, with 17 bases between. The CDR3 extends over 15 amino acids. CDR3: CASSPLSGAINEQFF. CDR3 sequence (DNA): TGTGCCAGCAGCCCCCTATCTGGCGCGATCAATGAGCAGTTCTTC.

This clonotype was picked up many times. CDR3 protein: CSAPRGGRLGEQYF. The CDR3 DNA reads TGCAGTGCTCCCCGCGGCGGGAGACTCGGCGAGCAGTACTTC. V gene TRBV20-1 combines with J gene TRBJ2-7; 7 bases line up with TRBD2. Per germline, CDR1 DFQATT and CDR2 SNEGSKA (reference sequence). The V and J ends lost 5 bases and 6 bases, in that order; junction bases with no gene match: 13. CDR3 length: 14 amino acids.

This clonotype was recorded at least ten times. The V call is TRBV3-1, the J call TRBJ2-7, with D unclear. V lost 0 bases, J lost 4 bases, and 7 bases lay in between. The CDR3 spans 13 residues. Germline V gene sequence: CDR1 LGHDT, CDR2 YNNKEL (reference sequence). The CDR3 DNA reads TGTGCCAGCAGCCAAGATAGGAAGTACGAGCAGTACTTC. This sequence encodes CASSQDRKYEQYF.

Regarding this clonotype: A much larger clone lies one base from this, so it may be a read error. V and J are TRBV7-9 and TRBJ2-5, with D possibly TRBD1 on 5 matching bases. The CDR3 runs 12 residues. Trimming cost V 11 bases and J 5 bases, with 15 bases left between them. Per the germline V gene, CDR1 is SEHNR and CDR2 is FQNEAQ (reference sequence). The CDR3 DNA is TGTGCCGGGATGCCAGGGTTCGAGACCCAGTACTTC. It codes for CAGMPGFETQYF.

This clonotype has a handful of counts. This chain connects TRBV5-1 to TRBJ2-3, with 8 nucleotides matching TRBD1. The CDR3 contains 16 residues. From germline, CDR1 is SGHRS and CDR2 YFSETQ. Trimming at V came to 0 bases and at J to 4 bases, leaving 7 bases not matched to a gene. The DNA for the CDR3 is TGCGCCAGCAGCTTGGAGGGGACAGGAGGCGCAGATACGCAGTATTTT. Amino acids: CASSLEGTGGADTQYF. The whole variable domain, remainder taken from reference TRBV5-1 and TRBJ2-3, is KAGVTQTPRYLIKTRGQQVTLSCSPISGHRSVSWYQQTPGQGLQFLFEYFSETQRNKGNFPGRFSGRQFSNSRSEMNVSTLELGDSALYLCASSLEGTGGADTQYFGPGTRLTVL.

A word on this clonotype: This may be a read error: a much more frequent sequence differs by one nucleotide. The CDR3 coding sequence is TGTGCCAGCAGCTTAGGACACGGGGGGACTGAAGAGACCCAGTACTTC. Translation: CASSLGHGGTEETQYF. The V call is TRBV11-2, the J call TRBJ2-7, with 7 bases lining up with TRBD2. The DNA end is a closer match to TRBJ2-5, so the J assignment may be wrong. The CDR3 length is 16 residues. Per germline, CDR1 SGHAT and CDR2 FQNNGV.